Listed below are T cell receptor beta chains from one sample, sequenced in a study of blood T cells in healthy people across ages. Using its own MiXCR run on the 5' RACE reads, TCRdb lists one record per CDR3 protein. The table records about 1.5 million distinct CDR3 sequences, approximately 39% of them present only once. The sample was blood. The receptors originated from a woman aged 18-29 years in good health. The CDR3 runs from the conserved cysteine through the conserved F or W. A D gene is named only where the DNA matches it firmly. Not all rows give a size; the values are once, few, many and, for expanded clones, a class.

d_gene	v_gene	abundance	j_gene	CDR3nt	CDR3aa
NA	TRBV3-1	NA	TRBJ1-2	TGTGCCAGCAGCCAAGAATGGGGAATTAACTATGGCTACACCTTC	CASSQEWGINYGYTF
TRBD1	TRBV7-2	NA	TRBJ2-1	TGTGCCAGCAGCACCGACAGGGGGCACTACAATGAGCAGTTCTTC	CASSTDRGHYNEQFF
NA	TRBV29-1	NA	TRBJ1-2	TGCAGCGTCGCATCGTCCAGGGGAGGGTATGGCTACACCTTC	CSVASSRGGYGYTF
NA	TRBV4-3	NA	TRBJ1-4	TGCGCCAGCAGCCAAGGAGGGGGGATTCATGAAAAACTGTTTTTT	CASSQGGGIHEKLFF
NA	TRBV27	once	TRBJ2-3	TGTGCCAGCAGCCAATCCACCGGTGGCACAGATACGCAGTATTTT	CASSQSTGGTDTQYF
TRBD1	TRBV18	once	TRBJ2-3	TGTGCCAGCTCACACGGGACAGTCAGGGCTGCGGATACGCAGTATTTT	CASSHGTVRAADTQYF
NA	TRBV27	few	TRBJ1-2	TGTGCCAGCAGGCACAAGTACTATGGCTACACCTTC	CASRHKYYGYTF
NA	TRBV20-1	few	TRBJ1-1	TGCAGTGCTAGTTGGCGACTCGAGAGGGGCACTGAAGCTTTCTTT	CSASWRLERGTEAFF
NA	TRBV6-2/TRBV6-3	few	TRBJ2-1	TGTGCCAGCAGTTATGTCCTAGAAGGCAATGAGCAGTTCTTC	CASSYVLEGNEQFF
NA	TRBV29-1	NA	TRBJ1-1	TGCAGCGTCAATCTTGGGGGTAGGAACACTGAAGCTTTCTTT	CSVNLGGRNTEAFF
NA	TRBV6-1	NA	TRBJ2-7	TGTGCCAGCAGTGATGGACACCATGGGACATCCTACGAGCAGTACTTC	CASSDGHHGTSYEQYF
TRBD1	TRBV4-3	few	TRBJ2-7	TGCGCCAGCAGCCAAGATACTGGGACAGACCTATACGAGCAGTACTTC	CASSQDTGTDLYEQYF
NA	TRBV7-8	few	TRBJ2-7	TGTGCCAGCAGCTCGAACGTCTTCTCCTACGAGCAGTACTTC	CASSSNVFSYEQYF
NA	TRBV12-3/TRBV12-4	NA	TRBJ2-1	TGTGCCGGCAGCATTTCGGAGGGTTACAATGAGCAGTTCTTC	CAGSISEGYNEQFF
TRBD2	TRBV7-2	NA	TRBJ2-7	TGTGCCAGCTTCGAGCGGGGATACTCCTACAATGAGCAGTACTTC	CASFERGYSYNEQYF
NA	TRBV5-8	NA	TRBJ2-7	TGTGCCAGCAGCTTTGGGGGAATTGAGCAGTACTTC	CASSFGGIEQYF
NA	TRBV6-5	NA	TRBJ1-2	TGTGCCAGCAGTTACGATCGGACGAGTGCCTATGGCTACACCTTC	CASSYDRTSAYGYTF
NA	TRBV9	NA	TRBJ2-1	TGTGCCAGCAGCGTAGCTAGTCAACTCAATGAGCAGTTCTTC	CASSVASQLNEQFF
TRBD2	TRBV5-1	NA	TRBJ2-3	TGCGCCAGCAGCCCCTGGACTAGCGAGGCGTATACGCAGTATTTT	CASSPWTSEAYTQYF
NA	TRBV12-3/TRBV12-4	few	TRBJ2-5	TGTGCCAGCAGCTTAGGCCGGGGGACACGAGCTTTTGAGCAGTACTTC	CASSLGRGTRAFEQYF
NA	TRBV20-1	few	TRBJ1-6	TGCAGTGCTAGAGTTTCAGGCTTAAGTTCACCCCTCCACTTT	CSARVSGLSSPLHF
NA	TRBV10-3	NA	TRBJ1-1	TGTGCCATCAGTGAGTCACTCAGGACGGCTTTCTTT	CAISESLRTAFF
NA	TRBV19	NA	TRBJ2-7	TGTGCCAGTATGAGTAGATCCTACGAGCAGTACTTC	CASMSRSYEQYF
NA	TRBV20-1	NA	TRBJ2-3	TGCAGTGCTAGTATGGGCCTAAGCACAGATACGCAGTATTTT	CSASMGLSTDTQYF
TRBD2	TRBV27	NA	TRBJ2-3	TGTGCCAGCATGACCGTCGGCGGGGGGAGCACAGATACGCAGTATTTT	CASMTVGGGSTDTQYF
TRBD2	TRBV28	NA	TRBJ2-4	TGTGCCAGCAGCCACGGAGGACTAGCGGGAGTGGCCTACAATGAGCAGTACTTC	CASSHGGLAGVAYNEQYF
NA	TRBV29-1	NA	TRBJ1-2	TGCAGCGTTAGTGAGGGGATTGGTGGCTACACCTTC	CSVSEGIGGYTF
NA	TRBV29-1	NA	TRBJ1-2	TGCAGCGTTGATTATGGAGGCGTCGGCGGCTACACCTTC	CSVDYGGVGGYTF
TRBD1	TRBV20-1	NA	TRBJ1-2	TGCAGTGCTGGGGGCCCGACAGGGGATGAAATAGGCTACACCTTC	CSAGGPTGDEIGYTF
TRBD2	TRBV20-1	few	TRBJ2-7	TGCAGTAGCGGGAGTACCTACGAGCAGTACTTC	CSSGSTYEQYF
TRBD1	TRBV28	few	TRBJ1-4	TGTGCCAGCAGTTCACCGGGACAGGGGGCGGCGCCAAAACTGTTTTTT	CASSSPGQGAAPKLFF
NA	TRBV10-3	few	TRBJ1-1	TGTGCCATCAGCGACCGGCCGATCATGGACACTGAAGCTTTCTTT	CAISDRPIMDTEAFF
TRBD1	TRBV5-1	NA	TRBJ2-7	TGCGCCAGCAGCTCCGCGGACAGGGCTGGATACGAGCAGTACTTC	CASSSADRAGYEQYF
TRBD2	TRBV20-1	few	TRBJ2-7	TGCAGTGCTAGAGATGGGGGGGGATCCTACGAGCAGTACTTC	CSARDGGGSYEQYF
TRBD2	TRBV20-1	NA	TRBJ2-4	TGCAGTGCTCCCGATACTAGCGGGGGGTACAATGAGCAGTACTTC	CSAPDTSGGYNEQYF
TRBD1	TRBV10-3	few	TRBJ2-3	TGTGCCATCAGTGAGACAGGGGGCAGTACAGATACGCAGTATTTT	CAISETGGSTDTQYF
NA	TRBV7-2	NA	TRBJ1-5	TGTGCCAGCAGCTCCCTCGAATGGGGGACCCAGCATTTT	CASSSLEWGTQHF
TRBD1	TRBV29-1	few	TRBJ2-7	TGCAGCGTGACCGGGACAGACTCCTACGAGCAGTACTTC	CSVTGTDSYEQYF
NA	TRBV7-8	NA	TRBJ2-1	TGTGCCAGCAGCCAGGGGACAACTCTCTCCTACAATGAGCAGTTCTTC	CASSQGTTLSYNEQFF
NA	TRBV20-1	few	TRBJ1-1	TGCAGTGCTAGAGAGGTCGGCAGGGAGAACACTGAAGCTTTCTTT	CSAREVGRENTEAFF
TRBD1	TRBV12-3/TRBV12-4	many	TRBJ1-2	TGTGCCAGCAGTCTCACAGGGGGCGGCTATGGCTACACCTTC	CASSLTGGGYGYTF
TRBD1	TRBV14	NA	TRBJ2-1	TGTGCCAGCAGCCAAAGGACAGGGGAGAATGAGCAGTTCTTC	CASSQRTGENEQFF
NA	TRBV6-5	NA	TRBJ2-3	TGTGCCCAGGGAACTGCTGGCACAGATACGCAGTATTTT	CAQGTAGTDTQYF
TRBD2	TRBV2	few	TRBJ2-5	TGTGCCAGCAATTCCGGACTAGGAGAGACCCAGTACTTC	CASNSGLGETQYF
NA	TRBV7-8	NA	TRBJ1-4	TGTGCCAGCAGCTTAGCTGGGGCTGCAACTAATGAAAAACTGTTTTTT	CASSLAGAATNEKLFF